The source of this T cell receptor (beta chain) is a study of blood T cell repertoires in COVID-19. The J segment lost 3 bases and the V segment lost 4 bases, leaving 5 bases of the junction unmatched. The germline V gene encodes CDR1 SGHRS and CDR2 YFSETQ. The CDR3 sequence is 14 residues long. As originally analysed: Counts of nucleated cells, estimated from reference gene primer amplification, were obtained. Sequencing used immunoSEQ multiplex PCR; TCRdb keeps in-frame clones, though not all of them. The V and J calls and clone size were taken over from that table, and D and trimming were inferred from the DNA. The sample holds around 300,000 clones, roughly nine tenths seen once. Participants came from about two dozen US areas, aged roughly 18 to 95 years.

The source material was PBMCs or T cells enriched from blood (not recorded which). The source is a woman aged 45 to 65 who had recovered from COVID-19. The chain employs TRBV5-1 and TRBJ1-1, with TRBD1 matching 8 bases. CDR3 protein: CASSGQGGDTEAFF. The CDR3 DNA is TGCGCCAGCAGCGGACAGGGAGGGGACACTGAAGCTTTCTTT.